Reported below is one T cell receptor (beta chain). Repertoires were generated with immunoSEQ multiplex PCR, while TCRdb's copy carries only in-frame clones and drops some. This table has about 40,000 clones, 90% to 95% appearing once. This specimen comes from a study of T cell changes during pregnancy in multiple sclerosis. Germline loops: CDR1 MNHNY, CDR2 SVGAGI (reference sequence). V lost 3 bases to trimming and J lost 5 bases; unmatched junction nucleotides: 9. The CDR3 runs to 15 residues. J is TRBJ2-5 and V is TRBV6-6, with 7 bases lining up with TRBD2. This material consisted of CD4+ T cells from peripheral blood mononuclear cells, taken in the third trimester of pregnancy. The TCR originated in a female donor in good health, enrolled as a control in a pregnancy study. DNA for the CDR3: TGTGCCAGCAGTTATCCGGCGGGAGAGTCGGAGACCCAGTACTTC. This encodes CASSYPAGESETQYF.